Listed below are T cell receptor beta chains from one sample, sequenced in a study of CD8 T cells in Susac syndrome. One entry per CDR3 protein, called by TCRdb with MiXCR from the immunoSEQ multiplex PCR reads. Found here are some 120,000 distinct CDR3 sequences, nearly 95% of them singletons; the top ten hold 0.11% to 0.15%. Source material: CD4+ T cells from PBMCs. The receptor set was obtained from a human donor in good health. Both conserved end residues are part of each CDR3. The D gene is left open where the match is weak. Clone size is stated in some rows and not others, as once, few, many or a class when expanded.

>.|.|TRBJ2-5|TRBV6-2/TRBV6-3
TGTGCCAGCAGCAACCGACTAGAGGGAGAAACCCAGTACTTC
CASSNRLEGETQYF
>.|.|TRBJ2-2|TRBV27
TGTGCCAGCAGTTTCCGGCCCGGGGAGCTGTTTTTT
CASSFRPGELFF
>.|TRBD1|TRBJ1-1|TRBV6-6
TGTGCCAGCAGCCTGGGACAGGGGCTCGCTGAAGCTTTCTTT
CASSLGQGLAEAFF
>.|.|TRBJ1-1|TRBV7-3
TGTGCCAGCAGCGCGCAGGGACCTACGAACACTGAAGCTTTCTTT
CASSAQGPTNTEAFF
>once|.|TRBJ1-5|TRBV7-9
TGTGCCAGCAGCTTGGCCGGACGGAATAGCAATCAGCCCCAGCATTTT
CASSLAGRNSNQPQHF
>.|.|TRBJ1-1|TRBV6-5
TGTGCCAGCAGTTACTCGAGATCTCCCGGTGGAGCTTTCTTT
CASSYSRSPGGAFF
>.|TRBD1|TRBJ1-1|TRBV5-1
TGCGCCAGCAGCTTGGCCGCCGGGACAGGGGGCACTGAAGCTTTCTTT
CASSLAAGTGGTEAFF
>.|TRBD1|TRBJ1-1|TRBV29-1
TGCAGCGTAGACTCGACAGGGATGAACACTGAAGCTTTCTTT
CSVDSTGMNTEAFF
>.|.|TRBJ1-2|TRBV19
TGTGCCAGTGGGGATGTAGGGTATGGCTACACCTTC
CASGDVGYGYTF
>.|.|TRBJ2-2|TRBV6-2/TRBV6-3
TGTGCCAGCGCAATAGGCCAACGTGGGCTGTTTTTT
CASAIGQRGLFF
>.|.|TRBJ2-1|TRBV7-6
TGTGCCAGCAGCCAAGATCCGGACGAGACTTTGGGCTACAATGAGCAGTTCTTC
CASSQDPDETLGYNEQFF
>.|TRBD1|TRBJ2-5|TRBV5-5
TGTGCCAGCAGCCTGGAGAGGGGGCGAGAGACCCAGTACTTC
CASSLERGRETQYF
>.|.|TRBJ2-3|TRBV7-2
TGTGCCAGCAGTGTTATGCAGGGTACAGATACGCAGTATTTT
CASSVMQGTDTQYF
>.|.|TRBJ1-4|TRBV15
TGTGCCACCAGCAAAAGACAGGAGAATGAAAAACTGTTTTTT
CATSKRQENEKLFF
>.|.|TRBJ1-4|TRBV20-1
TGCAGTGCCCTCCGGCCTAATGAAAAACTGTTTTTT
CSALRPNEKLFF
>.|.|TRBJ2-7|TRBV6-5
TGTGCCAGCAGTTACTCGAGTCTTGGGGGGGCGCTTCGGAACGAGCAGTACTTC
CASSYSSLGGALRNEQYF